Listed below are T cell receptor beta chains from one sample, sequenced in a study of early T cells in non-severe SARS-CoV-2 infection. TCRdb itself ran the 5' RACE reads through MiXCR, one entry per CDR3 protein. The data show more than 85,000 distinct CDR3 sequences, around 13% seen once. What was sequenced was whole blood. The receptor set was obtained from an adult who was a healthcare worker with PCR-confirmed SARS-CoV-2 infection or an uninfected control (not recorded which). The CDR3 runs from the conserved cysteine through the conserved F or W. A D gene is named only where the DNA matches it firmly. Size is omitted from some rows. Given values are once, few, many or a class for expanded clones.

v_gene,abundance,j_gene,d_gene,CDR3nt,CDR3aa
TRBV6-2/TRBV6-3,many,TRBJ2-7,TRBD2,TGTGCCAGCAGCCCTGGACTAGCGTCCTACGAGCAGTACTTC,CASSPGLASYEQYF
TRBV12-3/TRBV12-4,-,TRBJ2-3,-,TGTGCCAGCAGTCAATTTTCCGGAGGTACAGATACGCAGTATTTT,CASSQFSGGTDTQYF
TRBV21-1,-,TRBJ2-7,-,TGTGCCAGCAATGAGCGGGAGGTGTACGAGCAGTACTTC,CASNEREVYEQYF
TRBV20-1,-,TRBJ2-7,-,TGCAGTGCCCAAGACAGGACCGGATACGAGCAGTACTTC,CSAQDRTGYEQYF
TRBV9,many,TRBJ2-1,TRBD2,TGTGCCAGCAGCCCAACGCTAGCGGGACTGTACAATGAGCAGTTCTTC,CASSPTLAGLYNEQFF
TRBV9,few,TRBJ1-5,TRBD1,TGTGCCAGCAGCGTATCGGACAGGTCCGGGCCCCAGCATTTT,CASSVSDRSGPQHF
TRBV6-5,many,TRBJ1-3,-,TGTGCCAGCACTACGCTTGCAGGAAACACCATATATTTT,CASTTLAGNTIYF
TRBV4-3,many,TRBJ2-1,TRBD2,TGCGCCAGCAGCCAAGATGCAGGGACGGGGACTAGGGGTGAGCAGTTCTTC,CASSQDAGTGTRGEQFF
TRBV7-3,many,TRBJ2-1,-,TGTGCCAGCAGCTTAGTGGGTTCAGTCAATGAGCAGTTCTTC,CASSLVGSVNEQFF
TRBV7-2,-,TRBJ2-3,-,TGTGCCAGCAGCTCCCCAGGACTACAGGGCCAAAAGCAGTATTTT,CASSSPGLQGQKQYF
TRBV6-5,many,TRBJ2-4,-,TGTGCCAGCAGCGACAGGTGGTCCAAAAACATTCAGTACTTC,CASSDRWSKNIQYF
TRBV20-1,few,TRBJ2-1,TRBD2,TGCAGTGCCACTCGTCTAGCGGGTCCTTCCTACAATGAGCAGTTCTTC,CSATRLAGPSYNEQFF
TRBV5-1,-,TRBJ2-3,-,TGCGCCAGCAGCTTGGTCCCGGGTCGCACAGATACGCAGTATTTT,CASSLVPGRTDTQYF
TRBV5-1,many,TRBJ1-4,-,TGCGCCAGCAGCTTGGCCGGAGGAGAGAAACTGTTTTTT,CASSLAGGEKLFF
TRBV7-6,few,TRBJ2-2,-,TGTGCCAGCAGCTTAGCGGAGTTGAACACCGGGGAGCTGTTTTTT,CASSLAELNTGELFF
TRBV4-3,-,TRBJ2-7,TRBD1,TGCGCCAGCAGCTACGGGACAGCCGAGCAGTACTTC,CASSYGTAEQYF
TRBV5-1,-,TRBJ1-4,-,TGCGCCAGCAGCTTGGAGAGGGGCGATGAAAAACTGTTTTTT,CASSLERGDEKLFF
TRBV7-9,few,TRBJ2-1,TRBD1,TGTGCCAGCAGCTCCTCTGAGGGGGCGAGAGAGTTCTTC,CASSSSEGAREFF
TRBV7-2,many,TRBJ2-4,TRBD2,TGTGCCAGCAGCTTAGGAGGACTAGCGGGTCGAGGGAGGGCCAAAAACATTCAGTACTTC,CASSLGGLAGRGRAKNIQYF
TRBV12-3/TRBV12-4,few,TRBJ1-4,-,TGTGCCAGCACTTGGGACATTGACAATGAAAAACTGTTTTTT,CASTWDIDNEKLFF
TRBV2,few,TRBJ2-1,-,TGTGCCAGCGGGAGCTCTAAGCGGCACAATGAGCAGTTCTTC,CASGSSKRHNEQFF
TRBV5-1,few,TRBJ2-2,TRBD1,TGCGCCAGCGGACCGGGACAGTCGAACACCGGGGAGCTGTTTTTT,CASGPGQSNTGELFF
TRBV12-3/TRBV12-4,-,TRBJ1-5,-,TGTGCCAGCAGTTCAGGGTTGGAACTTAATCAGCCCCAGCATTTT,CASSSGLELNQPQHF
TRBV19,few,TRBJ1-5,-,TGTGCCAGCAAAAGAGAGCACTCGGGCATTTATCAGCCCCAGCATTTT,CASKREHSGIYQPQHF
TRBV20-1,few,TRBJ1-2,TRBD1,TGCAGTGCTACAACCGAGGACAGGGGAGGCTATGGCTACACCTTC,CSATTEDRGGYGYTF
TRBV6-6,-,TRBJ2-5,-,TGTGCCAGCAGCGCCACCCCCACGCGACGGCGGGAGACCCAGTACTTC,CASSATPTRRRETQYF
TRBV6-5,-,TRBJ2-2,TRBD1,TGTGCCAGTACCGGGACAGGGAACACCGGGGAGCTGTTTTTT,CASTGTGNTGELFF
TRBV21-1,few,TRBJ2-7,-,TGTGCCAGCAGGACCCTAGGGCAGTACTTC,CASRTLGQYF
TRBV5-1,few,TRBJ1-1,-,TGCGCCAGCAGCTTGGAATGGGGTACTGAAGCTTTCTTT,CASSLEWGTEAFF
TRBV20-1,many,TRBJ2-3,TRBD2,TGCAGTGCTAGGTCGCTAGCGGACAATACGCAGTATTTT,CSARSLADNTQYF
TRBV9,-,TRBJ1-6,-,TGTGCCAGCAGCGTAGAAGGAGGCCGTTCGGGAAATTCACCCCTCCACTTT,CASSVEGGRSGNSPLHF
TRBV5-5,many,TRBJ1-6,-,TGTGCCAGCAGCTTGGGGCCGCCAGGGGAGAATTCACCCCTCCACTTT,CASSLGPPGENSPLHF
TRBV6-2/TRBV6-3,many,TRBJ2-5,-,TGTGCCAGCAGTCTCCAGTGGACCCAGTACTTC,CASSLQWTQYF
TRBV4-3,-,TRBJ2-7,-,TGCGCCAGCAGCCAAGATCAGGGGTTGGCCTACGAGCAGTACTTC,CASSQDQGLAYEQYF
TRBV5-6,-,TRBJ2-1,TRBD1,TGTGCCAGCAGCTTCCCCAGGGGGATATACAATGAGCAGTTCTTC,CASSFPRGIYNEQFF
TRBV27,few,TRBJ2-7,-,TGTGCCAGCAGTTTTCTAACCTACGAGCAGTACTTC,CASSFLTYEQYF
TRBV28,many,TRBJ2-1,TRBD1,TGTGCCAGCAGGCATCCGGGACAGGGGTACAATGAGCAGTTCTTC,CASRHPGQGYNEQFF
TRBV20-1,-,TRBJ1-1,-,TGCAGTGCTATAACAGGGCTGACTGAAGCTTTCTTT,CSAITGLTEAFF
TRBV18,-,TRBJ2-7,-,TGTGCCAGCTCACTAACGGCTGATACCTACGAGCAGTACTTC,CASSLTADTYEQYF
TRBV7-8,-,TRBJ2-6,TRBD2,TGTGCCAGCAACCGGCGGGGGGCTGGGGCCAACGTCCTGACTTTC,CASNRRGAGANVLTF
TRBV25-1,few,TRBJ2-1,-,TGTGCCAGCAGTGAACAAACCTCCTACAATGAGCAGTTCTTC,CASSEQTSYNEQFF
TRBV3-1,few,TRBJ2-5,TRBD2,TGTGCCAGCAGCCGGTCGACTAGCGGGAGGGCCGAGACCCAGTACTTC,CASSRSTSGRAETQYF
TRBV4-3,-,TRBJ2-7,TRBD2,TGCGCCAGCAGCCAAGATATGGCTAGCGGGTACGAGCAGTACTTC,CASSQDMASGYEQYF
TRBV7-9,many,TRBJ2-1,TRBD1,TGTGCCAGCAGCTTACAAACAGGGGACCCAATCAATGAGCAGTTCTTC,CASSLQTGDPINEQFF
TRBV20-1,-,TRBJ2-1,-,TGCAGTGCTGGGGCCTACAATGAGCAGTTCTTC,CSAGAYNEQFF
TRBV12-3/TRBV12-4,many,TRBJ2-1,TRBD2,TGTGCCAGCAGCCCCCAAGCGGGAGCTGCCAATGAGCAGTTCTTC,CASSPQAGAANEQFF
TRBV6-2/TRBV6-3,few,TRBJ1-2,-,TGTGCCAGCAGTTACGAGTACTATGGCTACACCTTC,CASSYEYYGYTF
TRBV11-2,-,TRBJ2-7,-,TGTGCCAGCAGCTTAAGACGGGACTCCTACGAGCAGTACTTC,CASSLRRDSYEQYF
TRBV4-1,-,TRBJ2-7,-,TGCGCCAGCAGCCAAGGACCCTCAGGCGAGCAGTACTTC,CASSQGPSGEQYF
TRBV24-1,-,TRBJ1-1,TRBD1,TGTGCCACCAGTGAGGGTGGAACATCACAGGGGCGAACTTTCTTT,CATSEGGTSQGRTFF
TRBV30,few,TRBJ2-3,-,TGTGCCTGGAGTGTAATCTTCACAGATACGCAGTATTTT,CAWSVIFTDTQYF
TRBV28,many,TRBJ2-1,TRBD1,TGTGCCAGCAGTTTTTGGGACAACAACCCGACAGGGGGTAAACGTAGGAGCCGAAATGAGCAGTTCTTC,CASSFWDNNPTGGKRRSRNEQFF